This is a list of T cell receptor beta chains from one sample in a study of shared T cell receptors in the human thymus. TCRdb's copy holds only in-frame clones and misses some; the assay was immunoSEQ multiplex PCR. The sample includes hundreds of thousands of clones, approximately 87% of them seen just once. The same specimen was also included in a second study, on human thymus T cells.

The sample consisted of thymocytes. The receptors derive from a boy under three years old with a congenital heart defect. CDR3s include the opening cysteine and the closing phenylalanine or tryptophan. The D gene is left open where the match is weak. The listing skips clone size in some rows; elsewhere it reads once, few, many or a size class.

TRBV15	TRBJ2-3	NA	NA	CATSRDPSGGARGTDTQYF	TGTGCCACCAGCAGAGATCCTTCGGGCGGGGCTCGTGGCACAGATACGCAGTATTTT
TRBV14	TRBJ2-7	TRBD1	NA	CASSPPRQGGYYEQYF	TGTGCCAGCAGCCCCCCCAGACAGGGGGGCTACTACGAGCAGTACTTC
TRBV27	TRBJ1-5	NA	NA	CASSNRSNQPQHF	TGTGCCAGCAGTAACAGAAGCAATCAGCCCCAGCATTTT
TRBV9	TRBJ2-7	TRBD1	few	CASSVGTGAYEQYF	TGTGCCAGCAGCGTCGGGACAGGGGCCTACGAGCAGTACTTC
TRBV28	TRBJ2-1	NA	NA	CASSLGGRRGEQFF	TGTGCCAGCAGTTTGGGTGGGAGGAGGGGTGAGCAGTTCTTC
TRBV9	TRBJ1-1	NA	once	CASSVDFGEDTEAFF	TGTGCCAGCAGCGTAGATTTCGGGGAAGACACTGAAGCTTTCTTT
TRBV10-3	TRBJ2-7	NA	NA	CAISESGPTIFPGEESYEQYF	TGTGCCATCAGTGAGTCTGGACCGACGATTTTTCCGGGAGAAGAGTCCTACGAGCAGTACTTC
TRBV27	TRBJ2-2	TRBD2	NA	CASSPRGIRLAGIFTGELFF	TGTGCCAGCAGTCCCCGCGGAATCCGCCTAGCGGGAATATTCACCGGGGAGCTGTTTTTT
TRBV6-1	TRBJ2-7	NA	NA	CASSEERGTGDYEQYF	TGTGCCAGCAGTGAAGAAAGAGGAACAGGAGACTACGAGCAGTACTTC
TRBV10-3	TRBJ2-7	NA	NA	CAISEVVNEQYF	TGTGCCATCAGTGAGGTAGTCAACGAGCAGTACTTC
TRBV10-3	TRBJ1-1	TRBD1	NA	CAIRTTGQTEAFF	TGTGCCATCAGAACGACAGGGCAAACTGAAGCTTTCTTT
TRBV7-6	TRBJ2-5	NA	NA	CASSWQGPQETQYF	TGTGCCAGCAGCTGGCAGGGCCCCCAAGAGACCCAGTACTTC
TRBV10-3	TRBJ2-6	TRBD1	NA	CAISEGVTGHSGANVLTF	TGTGCCATCAGTGAAGGGGTGACAGGGCACTCTGGGGCCAACGTCCTGACTTTC
TRBV7-2	TRBJ2-7	TRBD2	NA	CASSLPERGRDEQYF	TGTGCCAGCAGCTTACCTGAGCGCGGGAGAGACGAGCAGTACTTC
TRBV4-2	TRBJ1-1	NA	NA	CASSQASVVNTEAFF	TGTGCCAGCAGCCAAGCAAGTGTAGTGAACACTGAAGCTTTCTTT
TRBV29-1	TRBJ2-1	TRBD2	NA	CSVETGLADDEQFF	TGCAGCGTTGAGACGGGACTAGCGGATGATGAGCAGTTCTTC
TRBV7-7	TRBJ2-7	TRBD2	once	CASSPLPGTSGRPFLSEQYF	TGTGCTAGCAGCCCCCTTCCAGGGACTAGCGGGAGGCCCTTCCTCAGCGAGCAGTACTTC
TRBV4-2	TRBJ1-1	NA	NA	CASSQEMEGEMNTEAFF	TGTGCCAGCAGCCAAGAAATGGAGGGCGAAATGAACACTGAAGCTTTCTTT
TRBV19	TRBJ1-3	NA	NA	CASSSRTSSLLLSGNTIYF	TGTGCCAGTAGTTCCCGGACAAGCTCCCTTCTCCTCTCTGGAAACACCATATATTTT
TRBV6-5	TRBJ2-3	NA	NA	CASNPSPGDTQYF	TGTGCCAGCAACCCCAGTCCGGGAGATACGCAGTATTTT
TRBV29-1	TRBJ1-1	NA	once	CSVEAGEGTEAFF	TGCAGCGTTGAGGCCGGGGAAGGCACTGAAGCTTTCTTT
TRBV6-1	TRBJ2-3	NA	NA	CATPPGTLSTDTQYF	TGTGCCACACCTCCCGGGACACTAAGCACAGATACGCAGTATTTT
TRBV29-1	TRBJ2-3	NA	NA	CSAPEPSTDTQYF	TGCAGCGCTCCCGAGCCTAGCACAGATACGCAGTATTTT
TRBV7-9	TRBJ2-1	NA	NA	CASSVGSHEQFF	TGTGCCAGCAGCGTCGGGTCCCATGAGCAGTTCTTC
TRBV5-1	TRBJ2-5	NA	NA	CASSLSQETQYF	TGCGCCAGCAGCCTTTCCCAAGAGACCCAGTACTTC
TRBV28	TRBJ1-3	NA	NA	CASRDYRISGNTIYF	TGTGCCAGCAGGGATTACAGGATCTCTGGAAACACCATATATTTT
TRBV5-4	TRBJ1-1	TRBD1	NA	CASSLGGQTSEAFF	TGTGCCAGCAGCTTGGGGGGACAGACCTCTGAAGCTTTCTTT
TRBV11-2	TRBJ2-2	TRBD1	NA	CASSSLRGQGRNTGELFF	TGTGCCAGCAGCTCCCTCCGAGGACAGGGGAGGAACACCGGGGAGCTGTTTTTT
TRBV21-1	TRBJ2-7	NA	NA	CASSKQGDPHEQYF	TGTGCCAGCAGCAAACAGGGGGATCCCCACGAGCAGTACTTC
TRBV28	TRBJ2-3	TRBD2	NA	CASSKPTSGKAYTQYF	TGTGCCAGCAGTAAACCGACTAGCGGGAAGGCATATACGCAGTATTTT
TRBV11-1	TRBJ1-1	TRBD1	NA	CASSPKKDGTGCGTEAFF	TGTGCCAGCAGCCCGAAAAAGGACGGGACAGGGTGCGGCACTGAAGCTTTCTTT
TRBV30	TRBJ2-7	TRBD2	NA	CAWMTSEAYEQYF	TGTGCCTGGATGACTAGCGAGGCCTACGAGCAGTACTTC
TRBV29-1	TRBJ1-2	TRBD1	NA	CSVAGTGGGYTF	TGCAGCGTCGCTGGGACAGGGGGCGGCTACACCTTC
TRBV28	TRBJ1-1	NA	NA	CATGENTEAFF	TGTGCCACCGGGGAGAACACTGAAGCTTTCTTT
TRBV4-3	TRBJ2-1	NA	NA	CASSKEDRASRHNEQFF	TGCGCCAGCAGCAAAGAGGATCGGGCTAGCCGCCACAATGAGCAGTTCTTC
TRBV30	TRBJ1-2	NA	once	CAWSVGTTGNYGYTF	TGTGCCTGGAGTGTGGGGACTACAGGGAACTATGGCTACACCTTC
TRBV6-5	TRBJ2-2	TRBD2	once	CASRNGGAHTGELFF	TGTGCCAGCAGAAACGGGGGGGCGCACACCGGGGAGCTGTTTTTT
TRBV5-4	TRBJ2-7	NA	NA	CASSKEGYEQYF	TGTGCCAGCAGCAAGGAGGGCTACGAGCAGTACTTC
TRBV19	TRBJ2-3	NA	NA	CASSIPGADTQYF	TGTGCCAGTAGTATTCCCGGAGCAGATACGCAGTATTTT
TRBV27	TRBJ2-3	TRBD2	NA	CASSLGGRLAGALTDTQYF	TGTGCCAGCAGTTTAGGGGGAAGACTAGCGGGGGCCCTCACAGATACGCAGTATTTT
TRBV4-2	TRBJ2-1	NA	NA	CASSPGERPDYNEQFF	TGTGCCAGCAGCCCCGGGGAGAGGCCCGACTACAATGAGCAGTTCTTC
TRBV27	TRBJ1-2	NA	NA	CASSPRVNSSDYGYTF	TGTGCCAGCAGCCCCAGGGTTAACTCGTCCGACTATGGCTACACCTTC
TRBV4-3	TRBJ2-6	NA	few	CASSQIRVTYSGANVLTF	TGCGCCAGCAGCCAGATCCGGGTCACCTACTCTGGGGCCAACGTCCTGACTTTC
TRBV30	TRBJ1-1	TRBD1	NA	CARQGANTEAFF	TGTGCCCGACAGGGGGCGAACACTGAAGCTTTCTTT
TRBV6-6	TRBJ1-5	TRBD1	NA	CASSYGDSQPQHF	TGTGCCAGCAGTTACGGGGACAGTCAGCCCCAGCATTTT
TRBV14	TRBJ2-1	NA	NA	CASSLLYGEQFF	TGTGCCAGCAGCCTCCTTTACGGGGAGCAGTTCTTC
TRBV10-3	TRBJ1-5	NA	NA	CAISGVGPGGQPQHF	TGTGCCATCAGTGGGGTGGGGCCCGGGGGTCAGCCCCAGCATTTT
TRBV11-2	TRBJ1-4	NA	NA	CASKSKGNEKLFF	TGTGCCAGCAAGTCTAAGGGGAATGAAAAACTGTTTTTT
TRBV2	TRBJ2-1	TRBD2	NA	CASRGPGGRFNNEQFF	TGTGCCAGCAGGGGCCCTGGCGGGAGATTCAACAATGAGCAGTTCTTC
TRBV4-3	TRBJ2-5	TRBD2	few	CASSQRTSGRDQETQYF	TGCGCCAGCAGCCAAAGGACTAGCGGGAGGGACCAAGAGACCCAGTACTTC
TRBV11-2	TRBJ2-2	NA	NA	CASSLFQSAGSSNTGELFF	TGTGCCAGCAGCTTATTTCAGTCGGCGGGGTCTTCGAACACCGGGGAGCTGTTTTTT
TRBV7-9	TRBJ2-2	TRBD2	NA	CASSYPRPSGLTGELFF	TGTGCCAGCAGTTACCCAAGGCCTAGCGGGCTAACCGGGGAGCTGTTTTTT
TRBV6-5	TRBJ1-1	TRBD1	once	CASSYRTGGWYTEAFF	TGTGCCAGCAGTTATAGGACAGGGGGTTGGTACACTGAAGCTTTCTTT
TRBV9	TRBJ1-1	NA	few	CASSVGTAYEAFF	TGTGCCAGCAGCGTAGGGACAGCTTATGAAGCTTTCTTT
TRBV27	TRBJ2-1	TRBD1	NA	CASSTGTGASDEQFF	TGTGCCAGCAGTACCGGGACAGGGGCTTCGGATGAGCAGTTCTTC
TRBV10-3	TRBJ2-7	NA	NA	CAISGDNYEQYF	TGTGCCATCAGTGGGGACAACTACGAGCAGTACTTC
TRBV30	TRBJ1-4	NA	NA	CAWSVGQPEKLFF	TGTGCCTGGAGTGTGGGCCAGCCAGAAAAACTGTTTTTT
TRBV11-1	TRBJ2-3	TRBD1	NA	CASSATGVGTTDTQYF	TGTGCCAGCAGCGCCACAGGGGTGGGGACCACAGATACGCAGTATTTT
TRBV5-4	TRBJ1-1	NA	NA	CASSSNPGRENTEAFF	TGTGCCAGCAGCTCGAACCCCGGCAGGGAGAACACTGAAGCTTTCTTT
TRBV14	TRBJ2-7	TRBD2	few	CASSQDPRLAGGPYEQYF	TGTGCCAGCAGCCAAGATCCACGACTAGCGGGAGGCCCCTACGAGCAGTACTTC